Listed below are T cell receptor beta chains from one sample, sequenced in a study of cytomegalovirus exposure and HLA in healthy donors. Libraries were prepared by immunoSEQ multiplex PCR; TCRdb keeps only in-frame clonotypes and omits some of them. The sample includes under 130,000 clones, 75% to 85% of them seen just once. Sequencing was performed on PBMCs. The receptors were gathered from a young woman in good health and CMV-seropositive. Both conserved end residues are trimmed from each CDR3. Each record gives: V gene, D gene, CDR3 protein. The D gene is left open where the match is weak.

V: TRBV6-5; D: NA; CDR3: ASTNLGAGQETQY
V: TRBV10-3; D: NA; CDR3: AISVSGEPQH
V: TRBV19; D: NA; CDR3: ASSIARGSGGYT
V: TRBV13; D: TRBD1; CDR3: ASSQTGGTDTQY
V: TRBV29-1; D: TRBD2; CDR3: SVDSAGTSGTYEQY
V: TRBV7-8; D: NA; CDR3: ASSLAPGAVNEQF
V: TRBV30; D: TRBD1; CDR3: AWGGDRGNTEAF
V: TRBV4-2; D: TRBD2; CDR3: ASSPPAGGTQY
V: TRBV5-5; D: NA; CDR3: ASSLSGVSEAF
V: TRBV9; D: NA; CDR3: ASSSGTGGYGQY
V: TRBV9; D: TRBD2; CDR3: ASSPPGVGSGIRYEQY
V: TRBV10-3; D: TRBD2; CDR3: AISETSGGDNEQF
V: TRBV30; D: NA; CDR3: AWLGLLYGYT
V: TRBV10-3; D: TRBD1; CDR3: AISDQGAVEQY
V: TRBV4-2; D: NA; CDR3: ASSQDVRAYEQY
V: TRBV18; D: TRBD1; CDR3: ASNPGQVSYEQY
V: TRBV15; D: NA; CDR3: ATSRDQAREQY
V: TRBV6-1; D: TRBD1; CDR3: ASNRQGTDQPQH
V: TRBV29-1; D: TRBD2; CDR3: SVPGTSASYNEQF
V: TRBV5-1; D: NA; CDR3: ASSLGDTYGYT
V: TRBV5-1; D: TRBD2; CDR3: ASGSGGNTGELF
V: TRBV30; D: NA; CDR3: AWSVKRQGTGANYGYT
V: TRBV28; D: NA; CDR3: ASNLNQPQH
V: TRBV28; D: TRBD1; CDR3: ASSLFRGLNTGELF
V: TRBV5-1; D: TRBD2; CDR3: ASSRTGLAGGRETQY
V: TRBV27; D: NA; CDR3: ASSLLGAGGAPHDEQF
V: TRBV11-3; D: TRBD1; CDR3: ASSRGQGAQY
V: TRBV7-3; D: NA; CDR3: ASSQGQNMNTEAF
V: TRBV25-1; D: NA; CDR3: ASTDGGSERKKLF
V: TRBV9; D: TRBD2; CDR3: ASSVGPGGREDTQY
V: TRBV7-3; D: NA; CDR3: ASSLDPGAEQY
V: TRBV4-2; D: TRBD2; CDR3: ASSPPGSGRRAYEQY
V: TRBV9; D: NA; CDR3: ASSVARWGHGYT
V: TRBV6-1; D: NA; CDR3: ASQDRTYQRWQF